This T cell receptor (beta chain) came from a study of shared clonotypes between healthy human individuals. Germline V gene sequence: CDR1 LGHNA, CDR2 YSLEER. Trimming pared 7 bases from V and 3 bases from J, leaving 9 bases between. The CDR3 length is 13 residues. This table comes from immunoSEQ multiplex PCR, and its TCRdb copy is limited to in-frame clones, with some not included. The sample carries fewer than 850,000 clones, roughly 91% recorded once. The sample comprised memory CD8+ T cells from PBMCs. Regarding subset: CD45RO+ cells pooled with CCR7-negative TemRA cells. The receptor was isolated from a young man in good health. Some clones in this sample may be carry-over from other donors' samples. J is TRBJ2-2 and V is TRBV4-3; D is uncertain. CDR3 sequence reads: CASTPIYTGELFF. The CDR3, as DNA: TGCGCCAGCACCCCGATTTACACCGGGGAGCTGTTTTTT.